The 9 T cell receptor beta chains reported below all come from one sample, sequenced in a study of blood T cell repertoires in COVID-19. The protocol was immunoSEQ multiplex PCR, while the TCRdb copy is restricted to in-frame clones and leaves out a portion. The sample shows roughly 59,000 clones, around 83% of them seen only once. The sequencing sample was made of peripheral blood. The source of these receptors is a human donor in a cohort sampled during active COVID-19.

This rearrangement joins TRBV9 to TRBJ2-1, with no clear D. Deletions cut 5 bases from V and 7 bases from J, with 13 bases between. The CDR3 runs 13 residues. Germline assignment: CDR1 SGDLS and CDR2 YYNGEE. This CDR3 reads CASSASIYNEQFF. Here the CDR3 DNA reads TGTGCCAGCAGTGCTAGTATATATAATGAGCAGTTCTTC.

This clone was found many times. The rearrangement joins TRBV6-5 to TRBJ2-7, with D tentatively TRBD2 (7 bases). V was cut by 6 bases and J by 2 bases, with 17 bases left in between. The CDR3 extends over 15 amino acids. Germline loops: CDR1 MNHEY, CDR2 SVGAGI. The CDR3 is CASRGGARDPYEQYF. DNA of the CDR3: TGTGCCAGCAGGGGGGGGGCCAGGGACCCCTACGAGCAGTACTTC.

The genes are TRBV28 and TRBJ2-7, with D possibly matching TRBD1 (6 bases). Per germline, CDR1 MDHEN and CDR2 SYDVKM. The CDR3 spans 13 residues. Trimming removed 7 bases from V and 4 bases from J, with 14 bases in between. The CDR3 nucleotides are TGTGCCAGCACCATTGGGGGCAAATACGAGCAGTACTTC. Its protein is CASTIGGKYEQYF.

CDR3 in DNA: TGTGCCAGCAGTTCGGGACAGGGGGTCTTCGGCTACACCTTC. Its protein is CASSSGQGVFGYTF. This chain uses TRBV27 with TRBJ1-2; 11 bases align to TRBD1. The ends lost 4 bases at V and 8 bases at J; junction bases unmatched: 6. The CDR3 runs 14 residues. Per the germline V gene, CDR1 is MNHEY and CDR2 is SMNVEV (reference sequence).

This clone was detected only a few times. The rearrangement links TRBV2 to TRBJ1-1, with D possibly matching TRBD1 (6 bases). The germline V gene has CDR1 SNHLY and CDR2 FYNNEI. The germline V and J ends were trimmed by 5 bases and 1 base, with 11 bases remaining between them. There are 14 residues in the CDR3. The CDR3 loop is CASSPTGGNTEAFF. The DNA for the CDR3 is TGTGCCAGCAGTCCGACAGGAGGGAACACTGAAGCTTTCTTT. Drawing the rest from reference TRBV2 and TRBJ1-1, the complete variable domain is EPEVTQTPSHQVTQMGQEVILRCVPISNHLYFYWYRQILGQKVEFLVSFYNNEISEKSEIFDDQFSVERPDGSNFTLKIRSTKLEDSAMYFCASSPTGGNTEAFFGQGTRLTVV.

The chain recombines TRBV5-1 with TRBJ1-1; maybe TRBD1 (6 bases). The V and J ends lost 4 bases and 7 bases respectively, with 14 bases between them. CDR1 is SGHRS and CDR2 is YFSETQ in the germline V gene. The CDR3 is 13 amino acids. The CDR3 sequence: CASSPQLGGEAFF. CDR3 DNA sequence: TGCGCCAGCAGCCCCCAGCTAGGGGGTGAAGCTTTCTTT.

The CDR3 is CASRLLSGELFF. The CDR3 DNA sequence: TGTGCCAGCAGACTACTCTCCGGGGAGCTGTTTTTT. The chain carries TRBV27 and TRBJ2-2, with D hard to call. Germline V gene data show CDR1 as MNHEY and CDR2 as SMNVEV (reference sequence). Trimming stripped 6 bases from V and 6 bases from J, with 8 bases between. The CDR3 totals 12 residues.

The J gene is TRBJ2-3, the V gene TRBV24-1, with 13 bases aligning to TRBD2. From germline, CDR1 is KGHDR and CDR2 SFDVKD. This CDR3 contains 17 residues. The V and J ends lost 4 bases and 3 bases, in that order; junction bases with no gene match: 6. CDR3 bases: TGTGCCACCAGTGACCCGACTAGCGGGGGGTTAACAGATACGCAGTATTTT. Amino acid sequence: CATSDPTSGGLTDTQYF.

This sequence joins TRBV6-5 and TRBJ2-4, with TRBD2 matching 7 bases. Per the germline V gene, CDR1 is MNHEY and CDR2 is SVGAGI. CDR3 length: 13 amino acids. V shed 3 bases, J shed 8 bases, and the junction held 4 bases outside the gene matches. CDR3 amino acids: CASSYRGDDIQYF. The CDR3 nucleotides are TGTGCCAGCAGTTATCGGGGGGATGACATTCAGTACTTC.